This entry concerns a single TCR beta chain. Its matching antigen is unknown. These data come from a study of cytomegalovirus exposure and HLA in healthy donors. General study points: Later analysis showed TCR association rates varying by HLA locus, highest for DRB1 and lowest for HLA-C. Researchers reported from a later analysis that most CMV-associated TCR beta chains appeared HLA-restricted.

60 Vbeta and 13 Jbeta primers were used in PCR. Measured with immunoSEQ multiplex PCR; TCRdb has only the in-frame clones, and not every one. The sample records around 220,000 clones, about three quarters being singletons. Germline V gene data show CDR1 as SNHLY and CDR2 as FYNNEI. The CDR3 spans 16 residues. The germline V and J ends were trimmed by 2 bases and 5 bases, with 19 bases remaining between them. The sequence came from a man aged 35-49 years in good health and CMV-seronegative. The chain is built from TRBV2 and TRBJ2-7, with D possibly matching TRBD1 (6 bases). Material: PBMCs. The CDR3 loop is CASSEPLRDILDEQYF. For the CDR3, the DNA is TGTGCCAGCAGTGAACCACTCCGGGACATTTTGGACGAGCAGTACTTC. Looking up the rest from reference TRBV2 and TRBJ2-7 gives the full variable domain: EPEVTQTPSHQVTQMGQEVILRCVPISNHLYFYWYRQILGQKVEFLVSFYNNEISEKSEIFDDQFSVERPDGSNFTLKIRSTKLEDSAMYFCASSEPLRDILDEQYFGPGTRLTVT.